This T cell receptor beta chain was retrieved from a study of response to subunit inactivated influenza vaccine. TCRdb fed the RT-PCR reads into MiXCR, producing one record per CDR3 protein. This sample has 550,000 to 650,000 distinct CDR3 sequences, with around 11% found just once. Overall study findings and caveats: Each seasonal flu vaccination may recruit only limited new T cells, authors suggested.

The table lists this clonotype with many counts. Its target is unknown. The CDR3 spans 15 residues. The germline CDR1 and CDR2 sequences are SQVTM and ANQGSEA. Trimming at V came to 5 bases and at J to 7 bases, leaving 13 bases not matched to a gene. The chain combines TRBV29-1 with TRBJ2-7; the match to TRBD1 covers 11 bases. The sequences come from PBMCs from blood, collected on the day of vaccination. The receptor comes from a man in his forties or fifties who received an inactivated influenza vaccine. The CDR3 region is CSVWLPGQGVGEQYF. The CDR3 nucleotides are TGCAGCGTTTGGCTGCCGGGACAGGGGGTAGGAGAGCAGTACTTC.